The source of this TCR beta chain is a study of CD8+CD57+ T cells in acquired aplastic anemia. Notes on the study in general: Patients and controls had in common twenty-nine CD8+ CDR3 sequences.

This clonotype was seen ten or more times. Its specificity is not known. The study profiled TCR beta VDJ and CDR3 using genomic DNA as template. TCRdb itself ran the reads through MiXCR, one entry per CDR3 protein. The sample has 100,000 to 150,000 distinct CDR3 sequences, 48% seen once. The CDR3 length is 16 residues. CDR1 MNHNS and CDR2 SASEGT come from the germline V gene. Deletions cut 6 bases from V and 0 bases from J, with 17 bases between. The gene calls are TRBV6-1 and TRBJ1-1; a weak D match, TRBD1 (5 bases). Sequenced material: sorted CD4+, CD8+, or CD8+CD57+ T cells (not recorded which) from PBMCs. The sequence derives from a human donor in good health, serving as a control. The CDR3 region has the DNA TGTGCCAGCAGCCGCGTCGCTGGGACGATGAACACTGAAGCTTTCTTT. Translated: CASSRVAGTMNTEAFF.